This entry features one T cell receptor beta chain sequence. This specimen comes from a study of blood T cell repertoires in COVID-19. Clinical history as reported by participants underpinned cohort assignment. This CDR3 spans 14 amino acids. Per germline, CDR1 KGHSH and CDR2 LQKENI. V dropped 3 bases and J dropped 3 bases, with 12 bases sitting between them. As originally analysed: Estimated nucleated cell counts came from reference gene primer amplification. Clones were sequenced by immunoSEQ multiplex PCR, and TCRdb holds only the in-frame ones, with some missing. V and J calls and clone size follow that table, whereas D and trimming were derived from the DNA. The repertoire holds hundreds of thousands of clones, with 85% to 90% as singletons.

The sequenced sample was PBMCs or T cells enriched from blood (not recorded which). The rearrangement joins TRBV18 to TRBJ2-7, with D perhaps matching TRBD1 (5 bases). The clonotype originates from a woman aged 18-29 years with acute COVID-19. In DNA, the CDR3 is TGTGCCAGCTCACCGACGAGACAGAACTACGAGCAGTACTTC. Amino acid sequence: CASSPTRQNYEQYF.